This T cell receptor beta chain was sequenced during a study of regulatory T cells in long-lasting Graves disease. This clonotype was counted ten times or more. This CDR3 spans 15 amino acids. Trimming pared 0 bases from V and 1 base from J, leaving 11 bases between. Germline lookup yields CDR1 DFQATT and CDR2 SNEGSKA (reference sequence). Time point of the sample: newly diagnosed GD, antithyroid drugs for less than 3 months. RNA from PBMCs was the source of the TCR library. CDR3 regions were amplified by Arm-PCR using iRepertoire HTBI primers to build TCR beta libraries. TCRdb fed the multiplex PCR reads into MiXCR, producing one record per CDR3 protein. Here the sample spans more than 400,000 distinct CDR3 sequences, 15% to 20% being singletons. The sample also formed part of further work on T cells in Graves' hyperthyroidism and ophthalmopathy.

The source material was peripheral blood mononuclear cells (PBMCs), sampled at new diagnosis, from a patient treated with antithyroid drugs. The chain couples TRBV20-1 to TRBJ2-3; D unclear. This clonotype originated in a man aged 40-49 years with Graves disease. In nucleotides, the CDR3 is TGCAGTGCTAGAGATATCGTCCGTGGCACAGATACGCAGTATTTT. This encodes CSARDIVRGTDTQYF.